These 19 T cell receptor beta chains were sequenced from one sample in a study of shared clonotypes between healthy human individuals. The naive CD8 population came from CD45RO-negative cells selected for CCR7, without terminally differentiated effector memory CD45RA+ cells. Some clones are missing from TCRdb's copy, which holds only in-frame ones; the method was immunoSEQ multiplex PCR. In the table there are some 630,000 clones, 95% to 97% of which are singletons. The sequencing sample was made of naive CD8+ T cells sorted from blood. These receptors came from a woman in her 30s in good health.

V gene TRBV27 combines with J gene TRBJ1-4, with TRBD1 identical over 8 bases. V shed 6 bases and J 10 bases; nucleotides not matched to a gene: 7. The germline V gene has CDR1 MNHEY and CDR2 SMNVEV (reference sequence). This CDR3 contains 13 residues. The CDR3, as DNA: TGTGCCAGCAGAACGGACAGGGAGGGAAAACTGTTTTTT. Its protein is CASRTDREGKLFF. The full variable domain, rest sourced from reference TRBV27 and TRBJ1-4, is EAQVTQNPRYLITVTGKKLTVTCSQNMNHEYMSWYRQDPGLGLRQIYYSMNVEVTDKGDVPEGYKVSRKEKRNFPLILESPSPNQTSLYFCASRTDREGKLFFGSGTQLSVL.

With regard to this clone: Other DNA sequences in this sample translate to the same CDR3. V gene TRBV28 combines with J gene TRBJ1-2; the D gene is possibly TRBD1 (5 bases). Trimming left V 5 bases short and J 4 bases short, with 14 bases between. Per the germline V gene, CDR1 is MDHEN and CDR2 is SYDVKM. This CDR3 is 14 amino acids long. The CDR3, as DNA: TGTGCCAGCAGTCTCACTCGGGACTCCTATGGCTACACCTTC. As protein: CASSLTRDSYGYTF.

V gene TRBV7-8 combines with J gene TRBJ2-1; 8 positions match TRBD2. J was trimmed by 3 bases and V by 3 bases; bases with no gene match: 7. The CDR3 sequence is 16 residues long. Per the germline V gene, CDR1 is SGHVS and CDR2 is FQNEAQ. The DNA of the CDR3 is TGTGCCAGCAGCTTCAGCGCGGGAGGACGCTACAATGAGCAGTTCTTC. Translating it yields CASSFSAGGRYNEQFF.

The rearrangement joins TRBV9 to TRBJ1-2; D gene ambiguous. Germline-derived CDR1 and CDR2 are SGDLS and YYNGEE. This CDR3 spans 15 amino acids. The V end lost 0 bases, the J end lost 0 bases, and 9 bases lay between the germline ends. The CDR3 region is CASSVGPGPNYGYTF. The CDR3 region has the DNA TGTGCCAGCAGCGTAGGCCCGGGCCCTAACTATGGCTACACCTTC.

V gene TRBV4-1 combines with J gene TRBJ2-2; 7 nucleotides match TRBD1. V lost 6 bases, J lost 7 bases, and 11 bases stayed unmatched. Germline V gene sequence: CDR1 MGHRA, CDR2 YSYEKL. The CDR3 contains 15 residues. The CDR3 protein is CASSFRQGDRGELFF. The CDR3 DNA sequence: TGCGCCAGCAGTTTCAGACAGGGCGATCGCGGGGAGCTGTTTTTT.

The genes are TRBV15 and TRBJ1-1; D is uncertain. Germline V gene lookup returns CDR1 LNHNV and CDR2 YYDKDF (reference sequence). CDR3 length: 15 residues. Deletions cut 1 base from V and 3 bases from J, with 12 bases between. The CDR3 spells CATSRVPLPDTEAFF. CDR3 in DNA: TGTGCCACCAGCAGAGTTCCCCTCCCGGACACTGAAGCTTTCTTT.

To note about this clone: Additional DNA sequences in this sample encode the identical CDR3. This chain uses TRBV28 with TRBJ2-2; D not resolved. The CDR3 is made up of 14 amino acids. The germline V and J ends were trimmed by 2 bases and 2 bases, with 6 bases remaining between them. Germline CDR1 and CDR2: MDHEN and SYDVKM. CDR3 in amino acids: CASSLSGNTGELFF. Written as DNA, the CDR3 is TGTGCCAGCAGTTTAAGTGGAAACACCGGGGAGCTGTTTTTT.

The chain combines TRBV30 with TRBJ1-4; weak D call: TRBD1 (5 bases). With 1 base removed from V and 6 bases from J, the gap between germline ends came to 9 bases. CDR3 length equals 13 residues. The germline CDR1 and CDR2 sequences are GTSNPN and SVGIG (reference sequence). The CDR3 DNA follows: TGTGCCTGGAGTGGCGGGGGGGATGAAAAACTGTTTTTT. Translating gives CAWSGGGDEKLFF.

The chain links TRBV28 to TRBJ1-1; 8 bases line up with TRBD1. This CDR3 has 13 residues. V shed 5 bases and J 8 bases; nucleotides not matched to a gene: 7. Germline CDR1 is MDHEN and CDR2 is SYDVKM. CDR3 region: CASSPQGASEAFF. Written as DNA, the CDR3 is TGTGCCAGCAGTCCTCAGGGGGCTTCAGAAGCTTTCTTT.

The rearrangement uses TRBV30 and TRBJ2-2; a possible D gene is TRBD2 (6 bases). The ends were cut back, 5 bases at V and 6 bases at J, with 19 bases in the middle. Germline CDR1 reads GTSNPN; CDR2 reads SVGIG (reference sequence). The CDR3 spans 15 residues. In DNA, the CDR3 is TGTGCCTGGGAACAACTAACGGGAGATTCCGGGGAGCTGTTTTTT. This gives the protein CAWEQLTGDSGELFF.

The V call is TRBV7-3, the J call TRBJ1-1, with D hard to call. The CDR3 has 14 amino acids. Germline lookup yields CDR1 SGHTA and CDR2 FQGTGA. Between the trimmed V and J ends, which lost 2 bases and 8 bases, there was a span of 15 bases. The CDR3 protein is CASSLYGGLGEAFF. In nucleotides, the CDR3 is TGTGCCAGCAGCTTATATGGCGGACTTGGGGAAGCTTTCTTT.

The J gene is TRBJ2-2, the V gene TRBV30; unclear D gene. This CDR3 spans 11 amino acids. Germline CDR1 GTSNPN, CDR2 SVGIG (reference sequence). Trimming left V 3 bases short and J 3 bases short, with 2 bases between. CDR3 residues: CAWRYTGELFF. The CDR3 nucleotides read TGTGCCTGGAGATACACCGGGGAGCTGTTTTTT. The variable domain in full, with the rest retrieved from reference TRBV30 and TRBJ2-2, is SQTIHQWPATLVQPVGSPLSLECTVEGTSNPNLYWYRQAAGRGLQLLFYSVGIGQISSEVPQNLSASRPQDRQFILSSKKLLLSDSGFYLCAWRYTGELFFGEGSRLTVL.

In this sample, this clone turned up a few times. The chain uses TRBV10-3 and TRBJ2-7; 7 positions agree with TRBD1. Germline-derived CDR1 and CDR2 are ENHRY and SYGVKD. CDR3 length: 14 residues. V lost 6 bases to trimming and J lost 3 bases; unmatched junction nucleotides: 8. The CDR3 coding sequence is TGTGCCATCAGCGGGTTGGCAGGGGGCTACGAGCAGTACTTC. It specifies CAISGLAGGYEQYF.

The chain has TRBV7-8 and TRBJ1-4, with D possibly matching TRBD1 (5 bases). CDR1 is SGHVS, CDR2 FQNEAQ, per germline. Deletions cut 1 base from V and 7 bases from J, with 10 bases between. The CDR3 totals 14 residues. As DNA, the CDR3 is TGTGCCAGCAGCTTAGAGGGGATGGGTGAAAAACTGTTTTTT. Translated: CASSLEGMGEKLFF.

In this sample, this clone turned up a few times. The chain joins TRBV7-9 to TRBJ1-1; D gene uncertain. Germline V lookup: CDR1 SEHNR, CDR2 FQNEAQ (reference sequence). Trimming left V 4 bases short and J 5 bases short, with 8 bases between. The CDR3 totals 12 residues. The CDR3 nucleotides read TGTGCCAGCAGCTCTAGCGGTACTGAAGCTTTCTTT. This codes for CASSSSGTEAFF. Drawing the rest from reference TRBV7-9 and TRBJ1-1, the complete variable domain is DTGVSQNPRHKITKRGQNVTFRCDPISEHNRLYWYRQTLGQGPEFLTYFQNEAQLEKSRLLSDRFSAERPKGSFSTLEIQRTEQGDSAMYLCASSSSGTEAFFGQGTRLTVV.

The V and J genes are TRBV7-9 and TRBJ2-7, with D unresolved. Trimming left V 3 bases short and J 7 bases short, with 10 bases between. The CDR3 loop spans 12 amino acids. In germline, CDR1 is SEHNR, CDR2 FQNEAQ (reference sequence). The CDR3 here is CASSFFQAEQYF. CDR3 bases: TGTGCCAGCAGCTTTTTCCAGGCTGAGCAGTACTTC.

The chain recombines TRBV19 with TRBJ2-1; D is possibly TRBD1 or TRBD2 (5 bases each). The germline V and J ends were trimmed by 7 bases and 7 bases, with 23 bases remaining between them. The V gene's germline CDR1 is LNHDA and CDR2 SQIVND (reference sequence). The CDR3 is 16 amino acids. CDR3 in amino acids: CASTLHRTGAPNEQFF. The CDR3 DNA reads as TGTGCCAGTACCTTGCATCGGACTGGGGCCCCTAATGAGCAGTTCTTC.

The chain links TRBV7-9 to TRBJ1-2; the D gene is possibly TRBD1 (5 bases). Germline-derived CDR1 and CDR2 are SEHNR and FQNEAQ (reference sequence). This CDR3 is 14 amino acids long. V was cut by 6 bases and J by 8 bases, with 19 bases left in between. Written as DNA, the CDR3 is TGTGCCAGCAGGCCCGGGACTCCGGACCGCGGCTACACCTTC. Protein sequence: CASRPGTPDRGYTF.

The chain employs TRBV4-1 and TRBJ2-4; 13 nucleotides line up with TRBD2. The germline V gene has CDR1 MGHRA and CDR2 YSYEKL. The CDR3 spans 20 residues. V shed 0 bases, J shed 1 base, and the junction held 9 bases outside the gene matches. The CDR3 sequence: CASSQDSLAGGVVAKNIQYF. CDR3 coding DNA: TGCGCCAGCAGCCAAGATTCACTAGCGGGAGGGGTCGTGGCCAAAAACATTCAGTACTTC.